The 19 T cell receptor beta chains given below trace back to one sample, sequenced in a study of Ad26.COV2.S vaccination and SARS-CoV-2 variants. The treatment: around 19 received Ad26.COV2.S at low or high dose, single or two shots; roughly 5 received placebo; per-sample allocation not given. Specimen acquisition occurred on day 63 following the initial vaccine or placebo injection. Assay: immunoSEQ multiplex PCR; the TCRdb copy retains only in-frame clones and omits some. Among roughly 500,000 clones listed, 80% to 90% were seen once. The sample was peripheral blood, taken in a trial of Ad26.COV2.S vaccine versus placebo. The receptor set was obtained from a person aged 18-65 years who received the Ad26.COV2.S COVID-19 vaccine or a placebo.

The V and J genes are TRBV14 and TRBJ2-1, with D possibly matching TRBD2 (6 bases). Trimming removed 1 base at V and 1 base at J, with 11 bases between. CDR1 and CDR2 from the germline V gene are SGHDN and FVKESK. The CDR3 spans 16 residues. This chain's CDR3 is CASSQGWRGSYNEQFF. CDR3 nucleotides: TGTGCCAGCAGCCAAGGGTGGAGGGGTTCCTACAATGAGCAGTTCTTC.

The CDR3 DNA sequence: TGTGCCACTGGGGCAAATCAGCCCCAGCATTTT. It translates to CATGANQPQHF. The V and J genes are TRBV6-5 and TRBJ1-5; tentative D call: TRBD1 (5 bases). Germline V lookup: CDR1 MNHEY, CDR2 SVGAGI. Trimming took off 10 bases at V and 4 bases at J, with 8 bases between the two ends. This CDR3 spans 11 amino acids.

The chain uses TRBV23-1 and TRBJ1-4, with D possibly TRBD1 on 6 matching bases. TRBV23-1 is identified as an open reading frame with a role that is uncertain. V was pared by 4 bases and J by 0 bases, with 9 bases between. The CDR3 runs 15 residues. This CDR3 reads CASSRRQATNEKLFF. CDR3 nucleotides: TGCGCCAGCAGTCGCCGACAGGCAACTAATGAAAAACTGTTTTTT.

This rearrangement joins TRBV19 to TRBJ1-2, with 7 bases that match TRBD1. Germline assignment: CDR1 LNHDA and CDR2 SQIVND (reference sequence). V shed 3 bases and J 4 bases; nucleotides not matched to a gene: 11. The CDR3 length is 16 residues. CDR3: CASSIIIGGDSYGYTF. CDR3 nucleotide sequence: TGTGCCAGTAGTATCATTATCGGGGGGGACAGCTATGGCTACACCTTC.

The chain's CDR3 is CASSPRTSGNRQYF. The CDR3 DNA sequence: TGTGCCAGCAGCCCACGGACTAGCGGGAACCGCCAGTACTTC. The chain recombines TRBV6-5 with TRBJ2-5, with 12 bases matching TRBD2. The junction had 9 bases not matched to a gene; V was cut back by 6 bases and J by 10 bases. The CDR3 sequence is 14 residues long. The V gene's germline CDR1 is MNHEY and CDR2 SVGAGI.

The rearrangement uses TRBV20-1 and TRBJ2-7; D ambiguous. The CDR3 totals 16 residues. Trimming pared 3 bases from V and 7 bases from J, leaving 25 bases between. CDR1 and CDR2 from the germline V gene are DFQATT and SNEGSKA (reference sequence). CDR3 coding DNA: TGCAGTGCTAGTCTAACGGGTCAGCCTCGCCTCTGGGAGCAGTACTTC. Translated: CSASLTGQPRLWEQYF.

The chain couples TRBV7-2 to TRBJ2-7; the D gene could be TRBD1 or TRBD2 (6 bases each). In germline, CDR1 is SGHTA, CDR2 FQGNSA. The CDR3 runs to 16 residues. The V gene lost 1 base and the J gene lost 3 bases, with 16 bases spanning the gap. The CDR3 spells CASSLDWSGAIYEQYF. In DNA form, the CDR3 reads TGTGCCAGCAGCTTAGATTGGTCGGGGGCGATCTACGAGCAGTACTTC.

J is TRBJ2-3 and V is TRBV24-1, with no clear D. Germline V gene data show CDR1 as KGHDR and CDR2 as SFDVKD. The CDR3 has 15 residues. V was clipped by 4 bases and J by 3 bases, with 13 bases between them. CDR3 loop: CATSDVTTATDTQYF. The DNA for the CDR3 is TGTGCCACCAGTGACGTTACGACCGCAACAGATACGCAGTATTTT.

The rearrangement links TRBV2 to TRBJ1-3, with D tentatively TRBD1 (5 bases). CDR3 length: 16 residues. Trimming took off 3 bases at V and 0 bases at J, with 12 bases between the two ends. The V gene's germline CDR1 is SNHLY and CDR2 FYNNEI. This CDR3 is CASSDVGQSSGNTIYF. The DNA of the CDR3 is TGTGCCAGCAGTGACGTGGGGCAGAGCTCTGGAAACACCATATATTTT.

The genes are TRBV28 and TRBJ2-7, with D unresolved. The V end was cut by 3 bases, the J end by 3 bases, with 12 bases between. The CDR3 spans 14 residues. Germline lookup yields CDR1 MDHEN and CDR2 SYDVKM. CDR3 protein: CASSFLPYHYEQYF. The CDR3 region has the DNA TGTGCCAGCAGTTTCTTACCTTACCACTACGAGCAGTACTTC.

J is TRBJ2-2 and V is TRBV7-9; 8 bases are a match to TRBD2. Germline loops: CDR1 SEHNR, CDR2 FQNEAQ (reference sequence). Germline trimming cut 1 base from V and 0 bases from J; bases unmatched to any gene: 10. The CDR3 length is 19 residues. The CDR3 region has the DNA TGTGCCAGCAGCTTAGGGGTTAGCGGGAAGCAAGCGAACACCGGGGAGCTGTTTTTT. Its translation: CASSLGVSGKQANTGELFF.

The V and J genes are TRBV28 and TRBJ2-7, with D possibly being TRBD2 (5 bases). This CDR3 is 14 amino acids long. Trimming removed 6 bases at V and 6 bases at J, with 18 bases between. In germline, CDR1 is MDHEN, CDR2 SYDVKM. As DNA, the CDR3 is TGTGCCAGCAGCCACATTTCGGGGTTGTCCGAGCAGTACTTC. Its translation: CASSHISGLSEQYF. Using reference TRBV28 and TRBJ2-7 for the parts outside the CDR3, the full variable domain is DVKVTQSSRYLVKRTGEKVFLECVQDMDHENMFWYRQDPGLGLRLIYFSYDVKMKEKGDIPEGYSVSREKKERFSLILESASTNQTSMYLCASSHISGLSEQYFGPGTRLTVT.

This chain links TRBV9 with TRBJ1-2; no clear D gene. The CDR3 spans 13 residues. V was shortened by 2 bases and J by 5 bases, with 10 bases between the two germline ends. Germline CDR1 SGDLS, CDR2 YYNGEE. The CDR3 region is CASSVDGMYGYTF. CDR3 bases: TGTGCCAGCAGCGTGGACGGGATGTATGGCTACACCTTC.

This clone was recorded only once. J is TRBJ2-5 and V is TRBV5-1; 8 bases align to TRBD1. CDR1 is SGHRS and CDR2 is YFSETQ in the germline V gene. CDR3 size: 15 residues. Trimming removed 3 bases from V and 5 bases from J; junction bases left unmatched: 9. CDR3 sequence reads: CASSYYGTGGETQYF. In DNA form, the CDR3 reads TGCGCCAGCAGCTACTACGGGACAGGCGGCGAGACCCAGTACTTC.

CDR3 in amino acids: CASSLLSNPPNYGYTF. In nucleotides, the CDR3 is TGTGCCAGCAGCTTGTTATCTAACCCCCCTAACTATGGCTACACCTTC. The rearrangement links TRBV5-6 to TRBJ1-2; D not resolved. Germline assignment: CDR1 SGHDT and CDR2 YYEEEE. The CDR3 spans 16 residues. V gave up 1 base and J gave up 0 bases, with 13 bases separating them.

The V and J genes are TRBV4-1 and TRBJ1-6, with D possibly being TRBD1 (6 bases). Between the trimmed V and J ends, which lost 2 bases and 0 bases, there was a span of 17 bases. The CDR3 covers 19 residues. In germline, CDR1 is MGHRA, CDR2 YSYEKL. Written as DNA, the CDR3 is TGCGCCAGCAGCCAATTAGGGGGAAGGAGAAGCTCCTATAATTCACCCCTCCACTTT. Translating gives CASSQLGGRRSSYNSPLHF.

The V gene is TRBV19, the J gene TRBJ1-2; D possibly corresponds to TRBD1 (5 bases). Trimming cost V 5 bases and J 6 bases, with 19 bases left between them. CDR1 LNHDA and CDR2 SQIVND come from the germline V gene (reference sequence). The CDR3 totals 15 residues. CDR3 coding DNA: TGTGCCAGTAGTTCCCCCGGGGCAGCAAGACATGGCTACACCTTC. Translated: CASSSPGAARHGYTF.

This chain connects TRBV29-1 to TRBJ2-1; 9 nucleotides match TRBD1. V trimming: 6 bases; J trimming: 6 bases; junction bases outside the gene matches: 15. CDR3 length equals 16 residues. CDR1 and CDR2 (germline): SQVTM, ANQGSEA. The CDR3 here is CSVFTPGQGKGNEQFF. CDR3 DNA sequence: TGCAGCGTCTTTACCCCGGGACAGGGTAAGGGCAATGAGCAGTTCTTC.

This chain connects TRBV5-1 to TRBJ1-3, with D perhaps TRBD1 (5 bases). Germline CDR1 and CDR2: SGHRS and YFSETQ. There are 14 residues in the CDR3. V was shortened by 5 bases and J by 4 bases, with 13 bases between the two germline ends. CDR3 sequence reads: CASRRDPDGNTIYF. The DNA for the CDR3 is TGCGCCAGCAGGAGGGACCCCGACGGAAACACCATATATTTT.